Given below is one T cell receptor beta chain in context. The CDR3 loop spans 12 amino acids. Trimming cost V 3 bases and J 0 bases, with 5 bases left between them. Per the germline V gene, CDR1 is GTSNPN and CDR2 is SVGIG (reference sequence). The entry originates in a study of technical replicates of blood from a handful of donors. Method: immunoSEQ multiplex PCR; TCRdb's copy keeps in-frame clones and lacks some. This table has 90,000 to 100,000 clones, about 95% appearing once. The clonotype originates from a human donor in good health. The source material was T cells isolated from PBMCs. This chain joins TRBV30 and TRBJ1-2; D gene ambiguous. CDR3 region: CAWSPANYGYTF. The CDR3 DNA is TGTGCCTGGAGCCCGGCTAACTATGGCTACACCTTC.